This TCR beta chain came from a study of early T cells in non-severe SARS-CoV-2 infection (dated by TCRdb to about 2021). For the study in its entirety: TCR sequencing used bulk RNA from unsorted whole blood, so alpha and beta chains could not be paired.

The V and J ends are trimmed by 0 bases and 5 bases, leaving 10 bases between them. CDR1 LGHDT and CDR2 YNNKEL were looked up in the germline V gene (reference sequence). The CDR3, cysteine through phenylalanine, is 14 amino acids long. The CDR3 DNA has 42 bases and is translated from base 1. Library prep was done by 5' RACE. The sample was run on a NextSeq 500. To correct for sequencing error and PCR bias, the TCR library protocol tagged individual cDNA molecules with unique molecular identifiers. Sequencing covered both TCR alpha and beta chains, and within each sample the abundances of alpha and beta sequences were tightly co-correlated. Per the original workflow: Decombinator V4 was used to perform V gene, J gene and CDR3 annotation of TCR sequences. Expanded TCRs were defined as changing significantly between any two time points under a Poisson model with p below 0.0001. TCR abundances were normalised to the total number of TCRs sequenced per sample and expressed as counts per million. MAIT TCRs were defined by TRAV1-2 paired with TRAJ12, TRAJ20 or TRAJ33, and iNKT TCRs by TRAV10 paired with TRAJ18. VDJdb, accessed on 1 November 2021, was searched for TCRs annotated for CMV, EBV and SARS-CoV-2, and TCRs annotated for more than one antigen were excluded. Clones were called with MiXCR by TCRdb after fastp trimmed the public reads at Q25, and only in-frame beta chains were retained. Merged by CDR3 protein, the rows form single entries marked with the most common genes and DNA. None of the V and J calls come from the authors' own analysis; TCRdb made them. The sample table records some 88,000 distinct CDR3 sequences; approximately 17% of these occur just once. The ten largest clones represent 4.5% to 6.5% of the sample.

Points the paper makes about the study in general: VDJdb matching was skewed toward anti-spike CD8 responses, so virus-specific expansions were likely underestimated and private and CD4 specificities were missed.

To note about this clonotype: Its antigen is still unknown. No base-level quality is on record; no much larger clone is a single base apart.

This was a case-control study nested in a cohort of healthcare workers in London, UK, who had nasopharyngeal swab PCR tests and blood samples taken every week. Healthcare workers were enrolled in the week of the UK lockdown, from 23 to 31 March 2020, and were followed every week for up to about 16 weeks. The V gene is TRBV3-1 and the J gene is TRBJ1-1; TRBD1 is a weak D gene call, 5 bases matching. The TCR comes from an adult who was a healthcare worker with PCR-confirmed SARS-CoV-2 infection or an uninfected control (not recorded which). The source was whole blood, collected at baseline. The CDR3 corresponds to CASSQDRGWTEAFF. The nucleotide sequence reads TGTGCCAGCAGCCAAGATAGGGGTTGGACTGAAGCTTTCTTT. Outside the CDR3, residues come from the reference TRBV3-1 and TRBJ1-1 proteins, so the full variable domain is: DTAVSQTPKYLVTQMGNDKSIKCEQNLGHDTMYWYKQDSKKFLKIMFSYNNKELIINETVPNRFSPKSPDKAHLNLHINSLELGDSAVYFCASSQDRGWTEAFFGQGTRLTVV.